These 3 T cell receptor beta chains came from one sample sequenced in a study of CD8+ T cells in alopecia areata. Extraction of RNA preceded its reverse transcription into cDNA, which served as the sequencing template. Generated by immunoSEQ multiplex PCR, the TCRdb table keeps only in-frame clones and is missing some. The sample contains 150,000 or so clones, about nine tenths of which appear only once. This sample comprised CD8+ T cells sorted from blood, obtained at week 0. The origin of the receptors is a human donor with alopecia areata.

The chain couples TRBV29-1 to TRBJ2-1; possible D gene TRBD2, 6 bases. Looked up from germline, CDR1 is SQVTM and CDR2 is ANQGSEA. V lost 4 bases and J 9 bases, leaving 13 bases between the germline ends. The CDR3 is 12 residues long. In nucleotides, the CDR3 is TGCAGCGTTGTTGGGGGGTACGGTGAGCAGTTCTTC. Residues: CSVVGGYGEQFF.

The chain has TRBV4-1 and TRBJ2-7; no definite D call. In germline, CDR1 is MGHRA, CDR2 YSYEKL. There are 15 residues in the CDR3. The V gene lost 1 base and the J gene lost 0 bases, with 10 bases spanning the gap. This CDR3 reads CASSQGTQSSYEQYF. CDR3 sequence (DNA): TGCGCCAGCAGCCAAGGCACCCAGAGCTCCTACGAGCAGTACTTC.

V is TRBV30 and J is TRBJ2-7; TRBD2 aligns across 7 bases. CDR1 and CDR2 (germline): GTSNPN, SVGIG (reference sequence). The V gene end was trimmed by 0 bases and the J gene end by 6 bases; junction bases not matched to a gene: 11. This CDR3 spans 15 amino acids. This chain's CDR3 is CAWSVLETSFGEQYF. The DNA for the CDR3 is TGTGCCTGGAGTGTACTCGAGACTAGCTTCGGCGAGCAGTACTTC.